This note documents a single T cell receptor (beta chain) sequence. Here immunoSEQ multiplex PCR was the method, and the copy in TCRdb shows in-frame clones only, minus some. The sample contains about 36,000 clones, 80% to 95% of which appear only once. This specimen comes from a study of chemoradiotherapy in HPV16-positive cancers. CDR3 length: 14 residues. V trimming: 6 bases; J trimming: 3 bases; junction bases outside the gene matches: 5. CDR1 is MNHEY, CDR2 SVGAGI, per germline. Here the sequenced sample was blood, taken from a patient who underwent chemoradiotherapy. The clonotype originates from a human donor with HPV-associated anogenital cancer. The V gene is TRBV6-5, the J gene TRBJ1-1; 9 bases map to TRBD1. The CDR3 DNA follows: TGTGCCAGCAGCAAATGGACAGGGGACACTGAAGCTTTCTTT. Translated: CASSKWTGDTEAFF.